This TCR beta chain was retrieved from a study of shared clonotypes between healthy human individuals. The CDR3 is made up of 14 amino acids. Between the trimmed V and J ends, which lost 3 bases and 8 bases, there was a span of 14 bases. CDR1 is SGDLS, CDR2 YYNGEE, per germline. General study points: Shared clonotypes: about 4.6% naive CD4, about 4% naive CD8, less than 2.5% memory CD4, under 0.5% memory CD8.

A word on this clone: Its antigen is as yet unknown.

Data came from immunoSEQ multiplex PCR; TCRdb stores just in-frame clones and leaves some out. The sample yields around 990,000 clones, 77% seen once. The clonotype originates from a man aged 18 to 29 in good health. Some clones in this sample may be carry-over from other donors' samples. The specimen was memory CD4+ T cells from PBMCs. The subset here: CD45RA-negative fraction. The chain couples TRBV9 to TRBJ1-4; D is unclear. CDR3 protein: CASSGPLVGEKLFF. The CDR3 DNA follows: TGTGCCAGCAGCGGGCCCTTAGTTGGCGAAAAACTGTTTTTT.